The 6 T cell receptor beta chains given below trace back to one sample, sequenced in a study of cytomegalovirus exposure and HLA in healthy donors. Some clones are missing from TCRdb's copy, which holds only in-frame ones; the method was immunoSEQ multiplex PCR. This sample has more than 300,000 clones, with about nine tenths found just once. Sequencing used PBMCs. The receptor set was obtained from a woman aged 18-29 years in good health and CMV-seronegative.

The rearrangement joins TRBV15 to TRBJ1-1, with 7 bases identical to TRBD1. Trimming took 7 bases from V and 4 from J; bases not matched to a gene: 9. Germline assignment: CDR1 LNHNV and CDR2 YYDKDF (reference sequence). The CDR3 extends over 14 amino acids. The CDR3 here is CATMGDSGRTEAFF. CDR3 DNA sequence: TGTGCCACCATGGGGGACAGTGGTCGCACTGAAGCTTTCTTT.

The chain joins TRBV18 to TRBJ2-7; a weak D match, TRBD1 (8 bases). CDR1 and CDR2 from the germline V gene are KGHSH and LQKENI. V gave up 4 bases and J gave up 3 bases, with 16 bases separating them. The CDR3 is made up of 15 amino acids. The CDR3: CASSRGTGGGYEQYF. Here the CDR3 DNA reads TGTGCCAGCTCACGCGGGACAGGCGGGGGCTACGAGCAGTACTTC.

V and J are TRBV4-3 and TRBJ2-1, with 9 bases that match TRBD2. Germline assignment: CDR1 LGHNA and CDR2 YSLEER. The J segment lost 9 bases and the V segment lost 0 bases, leaving 3 bases of the junction unmatched. This CDR3 comprises 14 residues. The DNA of the CDR3 is TGCGCCAGCAGCCAAGAGAAACTAGCGGGTGAGCAGTTCTTC. As protein: CASSQEKLAGEQFF.

The CDR3: CASSLIRDSLGYEQFF. The CDR3, as DNA: TGCGCCAGCAGCCTTATCCGGGACAGCCTTGGGTATGAGCAGTTCTTC. This chain joins TRBV5-1 and TRBJ2-1; 7 bases line up with TRBD1. Germline lookup yields CDR1 SGHRS and CDR2 YFSETQ. Trimming removed 4 bases from V and 8 bases from J; junction bases left unmatched: 15. The CDR3 has 16 amino acids. The full variable domain, its missing parts supplied by reference TRBV5-1 and TRBJ2-1, is KAGVTQTPRYLIKTRGQQVTLSCSPISGHRSVSWYQQTPGQGLQFLFEYFSETQRNKGNFPGRFSGRQFSNSRSEMNVSTLELGDSALYLCASSLIRDSLGYEQFFGPGTRLTVL.

The gene calls are TRBV2 and TRBJ2-2; 7 nucleotides match TRBD2. The CDR3 length is 20 residues. CDR1 and CDR2 (germline): SNHLY, FYNNEI. V trimming: 2 bases; J trimming: 2 bases; junction bases outside the gene matches: 17. CDR3 coding DNA: TGTGCCAGCAGTGAACCGGGTCTCTTGGTTGGCGGGGGTAACACCGGGGAGCTGTTTTTT. Its translation is CASSEPGLLVGGGNTGELFF.

J is TRBJ1-5 and V is TRBV18; no firm D call. V was pared by 2 bases and J by 9 bases, with 11 bases between. The CDR3 runs 13 residues. CDR1 is KGHSH and CDR2 is LQKENI in the germline V gene. In DNA form, the CDR3 reads TGTGCCAGCTCACCAGAGGGTGGGCGGCCCCAGCATTTT. This sequence encodes CASSPEGGRPQHF.